This T cell receptor beta chain comes out of a study of early T cells in non-severe SARS-CoV-2 infection. Study details: Chains were unpaired, as sequencing was done on bulk RNA from unsorted whole blood.

In its sample, this clonotype was seen a few times. The antigen remains unidentified. Researchers attached unique molecular identifiers to individual cDNA molecules. A single record per CDR3 protein comes from TCRdb applying MiXCR to the 5' RACE reads. Of 80,000 or so distinct CDR3 sequences listed, roughly 5.7% were seen once; the top ten hold less than 9.5%. The V gene's germline CDR1 is SGHTA and CDR2 FQGNSA. The length of the CDR3 is 13 residues. The ends were cut back, 2 bases at V and 4 bases at J, with 7 bases in the middle. Regarding the study as a whole: A preference for anti-spike CD8 responses marked VDJdb matching, which missed private and CD4 specificities.

The TCR comes from an adult who was a healthcare worker with PCR-confirmed SARS-CoV-2 infection or an uninfected control (not recorded which). Sequenced input: whole blood. The chain carries TRBV7-2 and TRBJ2-3; D remains unclear. CDR3 sequence (DNA): TGTGCCAGCAGCTTAAGTGGGCCAGATACGCAGTATTTT. Translated, it gives CASSLSGPDTQYF.